The 17 T cell receptor beta chains in this list originate from one sample, sequenced in a study of blood T cell repertoires in COVID-19. Measured with immunoSEQ multiplex PCR; TCRdb has only the in-frame clones, and not every one. There are about 250,000 clones in the sample; around four fifths occur only once, and roughly 8.8% lies in the top ten. Sequenced sample: peripheral blood. The receptors originated from a man aged 35-49 years with active or convalescent COVID-19.

This chain connects TRBV3-1 (or the pseudogene TRBV3-2) to TRBJ1-2; weak D call: TRBD1 (5 bases). This CDR3 region has 16 residues. CDR1 is LGHDT and CDR2 is YNNKEL in the germline V gene (reference sequence). With 1 base removed from V and 4 bases from J, the gap between germline ends came to 16 bases. Here the CDR3 reads CASSQGLIRDGYGYTF. CDR3 nucleotide sequence: TGTGCCAGCAGCCAAGGATTAATCAGGGATGGCTATGGCTACACCTTC.

The table lists this clone with a count of one. The rearrangement links TRBV7-8 to TRBJ1-1; D not certain. The CDR3 extends over 15 amino acids. Deletions cut 1 base from V and 3 bases from J, with 12 bases between. Germline V gene lookup returns CDR1 SGHVS and CDR2 FQNEAQ. CDR3 coding DNA: TGTGCCAGCAGCTTAGATTCGGGTTTGCACACTGAAGCTTTCTTT. Residues: CASSLDSGLHTEAFF.

The chain is built from TRBV18 and TRBJ2-3; a weak D match, TRBD1 (6 bases). The germline V gene has CDR1 KGHSH and CDR2 LQKENI. This CDR3 has 14 amino acids. Trimming shortened V by 0 bases and J by 4 bases, and 8 bases separated the two germline ends. The CDR3 loop reads CASSPPGGSDTQYF. CDR3 nucleotides: TGTGCCAGCTCACCACCAGGGGGATCAGATACGCAGTATTTT.

V and J are TRBV24-1 and TRBJ1-2, with D tentatively TRBD1 (6 bases). Germline assignment: CDR1 KGHDR and CDR2 SFDVKD. The germline V and J ends were trimmed by 9 bases and 7 bases, with 20 bases remaining between them. The CDR3 is made up of 14 amino acids. CDR3 nucleotide sequence: TGTGCCACCTCGTCAGTCAGCGAAGGGGGTGGCTACACCTTC. Translating it yields CATSSVSEGGGYTF.

V is TRBV4-1 and J is TRBJ1-1, with D possibly being TRBD1 (6 bases). Trimming cost V 3 bases and J 0 bases, with 20 bases left between them. Per the germline V gene, CDR1 is MGHRA and CDR2 is YSYEKL. The CDR3 is made up of 18 amino acids. CDR3 sequence: CASSHLRTDTALNTEAFF. In nucleotides, the CDR3 is TGCGCCAGCAGCCACCTCCGGACAGATACAGCCCTGAACACTGAAGCTTTCTTT.

The sample holds one count of this clone. This rearrangement joins TRBV11-3 to TRBJ2-7; D is perhaps TRBD1 (6 bases). The germline V gene has CDR1 SGHNT and CDR2 YENEEA. There are 15 residues in the CDR3. Trimming took off 5 bases at V and 5 bases at J, with 19 bases between the two ends. The CDR3 reads CASSPGTGSYNEQYF. The CDR3 bases are TGTGCCAGCAGCCCAGGAACAGGGTCGTATAACGAGCAGTACTTC.

The chain combines TRBV6-2 or TRBV6-3 with TRBJ1-2, with TRBD1 identical over 8 bases. The CDR3 has 13 residues. CDR1 and CDR2 from the germline V gene are MNHEY and SVGEGT. V lost 2 bases to trimming and J lost 8 bases; unmatched junction nucleotides: 4. The CDR3, as DNA: TGTGCCAGCAGTTACCAGGGGGCGCTGGGCTACACCTTC. Amino acids: CASSYQGALGYTF.

This sequence joins TRBV3-1 (or the pseudogene TRBV3-2) and TRBJ1-5; a weak D match, TRBD1 (6 bases). V was shortened by 2 bases and J by 6 bases, with 11 bases between the two germline ends. CDR3 length equals 14 residues. CDR1 is LGHDT, CDR2 YNNKEL, per germline (reference sequence). The DNA for the CDR3 is TGTGCCAGCAGCCAATCAGGGGTAGGTCAGCCCCAGCATTTT. Its translation is CASSQSGVGQPQHF.

The rearrangement joins TRBV13 to TRBJ1-3, with unresolved D. V gave up 5 bases and J gave up 0 bases, with 8 bases separating them. The CDR3 is 14 residues long. The germline gives CDR1 PRHDT, CDR2 FYEKMQ (reference sequence). The CDR3 DNA sequence: TGTGCCAGCAGCCCCCAAAACTCTGGAAACACCATATATTTT. Protein: CASSPQNSGNTIYF.

The chain is built from TRBV4-1 and TRBJ1-2; 7 nucleotides align to TRBD1. The germline V gene encodes CDR1 MGHRA and CDR2 YSYEKL. After removal of 1 base from V and 4 bases from J, the junction contained 6 bases not matched to a gene. The CDR3 totals 15 residues. Written as DNA, the CDR3 is TGCGCCAGCAGCCAAGGAGCCGGGACAGCCTATGGCTACACCTTC. This translates into CASSQGAGTAYGYTF.

This chain connects TRBV24-1 to TRBJ2-5; 10 nucleotides agree with TRBD1. J gave up 4 bases and V 6 bases, and 7 bases lay outside the gene matches. The CDR3 runs to 15 residues. The germline V gene encodes CDR1 KGHDR and CDR2 SFDVKD. This chain's CDR3 is CATSRRDRGRETQYF. DNA of the CDR3: TGTGCCACCAGTCGGAGGGACAGGGGTCGAGAGACCCAGTACTTC.

The chain carries TRBV23-1 and TRBJ2-7, with 10 bases aligning to TRBD2. TRBV23-1 is designated an ORF whose function remains uncertain. The CDR3 runs to 11 residues. V was pared by 11 bases and J by 13 bases, with 11 bases of the junction left unmatched. CDR3 residues: CAWGTSGIGYF. The CDR3 nucleotides are TGCGCCTGGGGAACTAGCGGGATAGGCTACTTC.

This chain connects TRBV10-2 to TRBJ2-7; 12 nucleotides agree with TRBD2. V shed 8 bases and J 6 bases; nucleotides not matched to a gene: 8. The CDR3 is 14 amino acids. Germline values: CDR1 WSHSY, CDR2 SAAADI. The CDR3 region is CASRTTSGRIEQYF. In nucleotides, the CDR3 is TGCGCCAGCCGTACGACTAGCGGGAGAATCGAGCAGTACTTC.

The V call is TRBV4-1, the J call TRBJ1-1; D is possibly TRBD1 (5 bases). Germline values: CDR1 MGHRA, CDR2 YSYEKL. This CDR3 comprises 15 residues. Deletions cut 2 bases from V and 1 base from J, with 11 bases between. CDR3 protein: CASSQPDRQNTEAFF. The CDR3, as DNA: TGCGCCAGCAGCCAACCCGACAGACAGAACACTGAAGCTTTCTTT.

The chain joins TRBV27 to TRBJ2-5; D gene uncertain. Looked up from germline, CDR1 is MNHEY and CDR2 is SMNVEV (reference sequence). The CDR3 contains 11 residues. Trimming stripped 4 bases from V and 4 bases from J, with 4 bases between. This chain's CDR3 is CASSSGETQYF. The CDR3 bases are TGTGCCAGCAGTTCCGGAGAGACCCAGTACTTC.

The chain uses TRBV6-5 and TRBJ2-7, with D perhaps matching TRBD1 (6 bases). V was pared by 6 bases and J by 1 base, with 10 bases between. Germline CDR1 is MNHEY and CDR2 is SVGAGI. This CDR3 comprises 13 residues. CDR3 sequence reads: CASSKQGSYEQYF. The CDR3 DNA reads TGTGCCAGCAGCAAACAGGGATCCTACGAGCAGTACTTC.

The rearrangement joins TRBV2 to TRBJ2-3, with D unclear. The V gene's germline CDR1 is SNHLY and CDR2 FYNNEI. V was cut by 2 bases and J by 3 bases, with 6 bases left in between. CDR3 size: 13 residues. The CDR3 DNA follows: TGTGCCAGCAGTGAAACCAGGACAGATACGCAGTATTTT. Its protein is CASSETRTDTQYF.